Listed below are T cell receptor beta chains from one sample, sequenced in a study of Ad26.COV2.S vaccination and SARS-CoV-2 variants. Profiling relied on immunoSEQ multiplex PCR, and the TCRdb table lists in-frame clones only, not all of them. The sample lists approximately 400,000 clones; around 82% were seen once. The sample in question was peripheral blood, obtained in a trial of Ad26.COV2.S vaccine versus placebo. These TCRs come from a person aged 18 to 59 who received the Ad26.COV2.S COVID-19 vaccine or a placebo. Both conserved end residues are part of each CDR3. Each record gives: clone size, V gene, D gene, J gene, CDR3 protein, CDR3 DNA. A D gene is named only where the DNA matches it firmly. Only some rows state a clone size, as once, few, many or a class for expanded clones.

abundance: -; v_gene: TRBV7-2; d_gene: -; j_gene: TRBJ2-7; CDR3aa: CASSFGVSYEQYF; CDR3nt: TGTGCCAGCAGCTTCGGGGTCAGCTACGAGCAGTACTTC
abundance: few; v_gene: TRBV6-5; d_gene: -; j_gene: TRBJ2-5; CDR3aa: CASRGDQETQYF; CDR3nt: TGTGCCAGCAGAGGGGATCAAGAGACCCAGTACTTC
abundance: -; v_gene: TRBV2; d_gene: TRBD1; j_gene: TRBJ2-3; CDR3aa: CASFRDRGRRADTQYF; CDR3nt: TGTGCCAGCTTCCGGGACAGGGGAAGGAGGGCAGATACGCAGTATTTT
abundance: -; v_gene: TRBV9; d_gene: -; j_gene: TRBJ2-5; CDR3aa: CASSPRALETQYF; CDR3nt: TGTGCCAGCAGCCCCCGGGCCCTTGAGACCCAGTACTTC
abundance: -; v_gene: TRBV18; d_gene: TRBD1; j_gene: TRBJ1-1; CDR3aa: CASSPALLTGQINTEAFF; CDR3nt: TGTGCCAGCTCACCGGCCCTCCTTACGGGACAGATAAACACTGAAGCTTTCTTT
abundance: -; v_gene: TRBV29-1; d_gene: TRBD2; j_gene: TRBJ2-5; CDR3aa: CSVQSPLAGGPETQYF; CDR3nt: TGCAGCGTTCAGTCGCCTTTGGCGGGAGGGCCGGAGACCCAGTACTTC
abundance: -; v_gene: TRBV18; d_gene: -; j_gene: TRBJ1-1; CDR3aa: CASSPLPQNTEAFF; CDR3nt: TGTGCCAGCTCACCTCTACCACAGAACACTGAAGCTTTCTTT
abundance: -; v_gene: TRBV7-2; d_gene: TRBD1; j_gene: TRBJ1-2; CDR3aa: CASSFEQTGKLLGGYTF; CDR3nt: TGTGCCAGCAGCTTTGAACAGACAGGGAAACTACTAGGCGGCTACACCTTC
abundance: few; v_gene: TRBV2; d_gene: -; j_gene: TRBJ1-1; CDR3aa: CASSDPGMNTEAFF; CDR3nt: TGTGCCAGCAGTGATCCGGGCATGAACACTGAAGCTTTCTTT
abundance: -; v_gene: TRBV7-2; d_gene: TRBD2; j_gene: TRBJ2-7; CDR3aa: CASSPGTSGTYEQYF; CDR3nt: TGTGCCAGCAGCCCCGGGACTAGCGGGACCTACGAGCAGTACTTC
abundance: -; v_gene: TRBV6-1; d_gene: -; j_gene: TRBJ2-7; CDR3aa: CASSDLRDTFNYEQYF; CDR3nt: TGTGCCAGCAGTGACCTACGGGACACCTTTAACTACGAGCAGTACTTC
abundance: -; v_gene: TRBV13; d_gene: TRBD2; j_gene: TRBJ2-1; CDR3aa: CASSSLFVAGGTQDEQFF; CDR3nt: TGTGCCAGCAGCTCGCTATTTGTCGCGGGGGGAACCCAGGATGAGCAGTTCTTC
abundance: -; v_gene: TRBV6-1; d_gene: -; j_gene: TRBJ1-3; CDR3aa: CASSEGSGDISGNTIYF; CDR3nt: TGTGCCAGCAGTGAAGGATCAGGGGACATCTCTGGAAACACCATATATTTT
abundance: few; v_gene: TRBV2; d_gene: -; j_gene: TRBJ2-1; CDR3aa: CASRGTFSTYNEQFF; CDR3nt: TGTGCCAGCAGAGGGACTTTCTCTACCTACAATGAGCAGTTCTTC
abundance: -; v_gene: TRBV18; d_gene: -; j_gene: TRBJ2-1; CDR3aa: CASSPPGFRDFNEQFF; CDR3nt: TGTGCCAGCTCACCACCGGGGTTCCGGGATTTCAATGAGCAGTTCTTC
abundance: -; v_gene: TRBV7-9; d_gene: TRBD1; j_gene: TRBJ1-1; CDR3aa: CASTFRASRDRAFGGTEAFF; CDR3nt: TGTGCCAGCACCTTTAGGGCGTCCCGGGACAGGGCCTTTGGAGGTACTGAAGCTTTCTTT
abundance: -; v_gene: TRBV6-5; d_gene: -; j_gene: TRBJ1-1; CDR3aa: CASSPATVRGEAFF; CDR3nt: TGTGCCAGCAGTCCTGCGACGGTGAGAGGGGAAGCTTTCTTT
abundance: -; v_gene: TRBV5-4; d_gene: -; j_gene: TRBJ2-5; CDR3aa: CASSLKMETQYF; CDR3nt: TGTGCCAGCAGCTTGAAAATGGAGACCCAGTACTTC
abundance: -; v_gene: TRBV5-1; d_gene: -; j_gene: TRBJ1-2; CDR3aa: CASSGDGDYGYTF; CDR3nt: TGCGCCAGCAGCGGGGACGGGGACTATGGCTACACCTTC
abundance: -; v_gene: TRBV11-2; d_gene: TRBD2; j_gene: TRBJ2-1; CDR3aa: CASSLVGLAGAYNEQFF; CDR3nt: TGTGCCAGCAGCTTAGTTGGACTAGCGGGGGCCTACAATGAGCAGTTCTTC
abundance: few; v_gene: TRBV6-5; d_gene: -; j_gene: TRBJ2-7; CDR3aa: CASSYSRGEQYF; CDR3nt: TGTGCCAGCAGTTACTCAAGGGGCGAGCAGTACTTC
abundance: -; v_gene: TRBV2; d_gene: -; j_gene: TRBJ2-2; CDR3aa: CASSGGHSANTGELFF; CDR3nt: TGTGCCAGCAGCGGCGGACACAGCGCGAACACCGGGGAGCTGTTTTTT
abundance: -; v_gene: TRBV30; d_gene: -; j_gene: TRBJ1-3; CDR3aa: CAWDRRYSGNTIYF; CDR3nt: TGTGCCTGGGACCGGAGGTACTCTGGAAACACCATATATTTT
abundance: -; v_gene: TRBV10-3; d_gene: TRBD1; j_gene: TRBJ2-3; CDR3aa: CAIRRDSLTDTQYF; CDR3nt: TGTGCCATCAGGAGGGACAGCCTCACAGATACGCAGTATTTT
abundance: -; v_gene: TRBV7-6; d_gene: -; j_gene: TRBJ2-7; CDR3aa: CASSLLNNREQYF; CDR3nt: TGTGCCAGCAGCCTCCTCAACAACCGAGAGCAGTACTTC
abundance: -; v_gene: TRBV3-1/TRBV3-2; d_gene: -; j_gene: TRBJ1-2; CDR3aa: CASSQGWTVPIGYTF; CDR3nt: TGTGCCAGCAGCCAAGGGTGGACAGTCCCGATTGGCTACACCTTC
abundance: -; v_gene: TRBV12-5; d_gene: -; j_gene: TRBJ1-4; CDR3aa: CASGSVRDGLAAPEKLFF; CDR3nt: TGTGCTAGTGGTTCAGTCCGGGACGGTCTCGCCGCTCCCGAAAAACTGTTTTTT
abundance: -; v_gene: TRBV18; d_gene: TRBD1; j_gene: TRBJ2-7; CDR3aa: CASSLRQGLGEQYF; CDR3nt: TGTGCCAGCTCACTACGACAGGGTCTGGGCGAGCAGTACTTC
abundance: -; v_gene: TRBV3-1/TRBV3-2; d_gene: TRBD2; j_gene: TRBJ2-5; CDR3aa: CAIGSGGAGETQYF; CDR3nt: TGTGCTATCGGCAGCGGGGGGGCCGGAGAGACCCAGTACTTC
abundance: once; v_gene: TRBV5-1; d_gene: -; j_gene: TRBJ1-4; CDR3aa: CASSLPGIETNEKLFF; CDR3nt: TGCGCCAGCAGCTTGCCTGGGATTGAAACTAATGAAAAACTGTTTTTT
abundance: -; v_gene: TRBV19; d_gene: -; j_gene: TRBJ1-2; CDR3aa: CASAGLGYGYTF; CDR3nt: TGTGCCAGTGCAGGACTAGGCTATGGCTACACCTTC
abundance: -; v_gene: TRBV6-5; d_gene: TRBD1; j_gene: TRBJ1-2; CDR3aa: CASSLKGQGIGGYTF; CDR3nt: TGTGCCAGCAGCCTCAAGGGACAGGGGATAGGTGGCTACACCTTC
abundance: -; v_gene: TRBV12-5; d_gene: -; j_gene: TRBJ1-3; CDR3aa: CASGEDLFSSSSGNTIYF; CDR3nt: TGTGCTAGTGGAGAGGACCTTTTCTCTTCCAGCTCTGGAAACACCATATATTTT
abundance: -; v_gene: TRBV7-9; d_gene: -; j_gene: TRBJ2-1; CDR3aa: CASSNRWLRGEQFF; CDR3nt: TGTGCCAGCAGCAACCGGTGGCTGAGGGGTGAGCAGTTCTTC
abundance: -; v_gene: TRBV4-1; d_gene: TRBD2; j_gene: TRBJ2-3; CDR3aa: CASSLERGVTDTQYF; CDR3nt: TGCGCCAGCAGCCTGGAGCGGGGGGTCACAGATACGCAGTATTTT
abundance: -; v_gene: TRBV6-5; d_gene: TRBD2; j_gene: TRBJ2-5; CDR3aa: CASSQLAGGAETQYF; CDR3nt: TGTGCCAGCAGTCAACTAGCGGGGGGAGCAGAGACCCAGTACTTC